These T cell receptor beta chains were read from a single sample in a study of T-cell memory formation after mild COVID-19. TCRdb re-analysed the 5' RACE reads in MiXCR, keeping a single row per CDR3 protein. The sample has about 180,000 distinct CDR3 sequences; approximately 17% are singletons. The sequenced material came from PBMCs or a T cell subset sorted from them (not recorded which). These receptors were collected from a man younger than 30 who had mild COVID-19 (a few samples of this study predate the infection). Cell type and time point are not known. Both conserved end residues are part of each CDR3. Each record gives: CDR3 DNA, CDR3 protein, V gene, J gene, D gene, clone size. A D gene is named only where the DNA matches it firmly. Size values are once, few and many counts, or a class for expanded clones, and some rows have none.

cdr3_nt: TGTGCCAGCAGTACCGGGACTAGCGCCACTCGGCAGTTCTTC
cdr3_aa: CASSTGTSATRQFF
v_call: TRBV6-2/TRBV6-3
j_call: TRBJ2-1
d_call: TRBD2
clone_size: NA

cdr3_nt: TGTGCCAGCAGGATGACACCCCCGAGCACAGATACGCAGTATTTT
cdr3_aa: CASRMTPPSTDTQYF
v_call: TRBV6-1
j_call: TRBJ2-3
d_call: NA
clone_size: NA

cdr3_nt: TGCAGTGCTAGAGGATCTAGCGGGGGATGGAGCGAGCAGTTCTTC
cdr3_aa: CSARGSSGGWSEQFF
v_call: TRBV20-1
j_call: TRBJ2-1
d_call: TRBD2
clone_size: NA

cdr3_nt: TGTGCCAGCAGCCTTAATTTCGCAGGGGGCGGCTACACCTTC
cdr3_aa: CASSLNFAGGGYTF
v_call: TRBV3-1
j_call: TRBJ1-2
d_call: TRBD1
clone_size: medium-sized

cdr3_nt: TGTGCCAGCATCAACCGGGACACCGGGGAGCTGTTTTTT
cdr3_aa: CASINRDTGELFF
v_call: TRBV6-1
j_call: TRBJ2-2
d_call: NA
clone_size: NA

cdr3_nt: TGCGCCAGCAGCTTGGTGGGGGAGTATGGCTACACCTTC
cdr3_aa: CASSLVGEYGYTF
v_call: TRBV5-1
j_call: TRBJ1-2
d_call: NA
clone_size: few

cdr3_nt: TGTGCCAGCAGCCAAGAAACCCAGAATGGCTACACCTTC
cdr3_aa: CASSQETQNGYTF
v_call: TRBV4-2
j_call: TRBJ1-2
d_call: NA
clone_size: few

cdr3_nt: TGCGCCAGCAGCCGCGGGGGCTTACCCTCACCCCTCCACTTT
cdr3_aa: CASSRGGLPSPLHF
v_call: TRBV4-1
j_call: TRBJ1-6
d_call: NA
clone_size: NA

cdr3_nt: TGTGCCGGAGCCGGAGCGGCTACCCGGGAAGAGACCCAGTACTTC
cdr3_aa: CAGAGAATREETQYF
v_call: TRBV6-2/TRBV6-3
j_call: TRBJ2-5
d_call: NA
clone_size: NA

cdr3_nt: TGTGCCAGCAGGACAGGGTTGGCTACTGAAGCTTTCTTT
cdr3_aa: CASRTGLATEAFF
v_call: TRBV6-2/TRBV6-3
j_call: TRBJ1-1
d_call: TRBD1
clone_size: NA

cdr3_nt: TGTGCCATCACCACCCGAGGACAGCACAATGAGCAGTTCTTC
cdr3_aa: CAITTRGQHNEQFF
v_call: TRBV10-3
j_call: TRBJ2-1
d_call: NA
clone_size: few

cdr3_nt: TGCAGCGCTTGGCGGGGTGGAGAGACCCAGTACTTC
cdr3_aa: CSAWRGGETQYF
v_call: TRBV29-1
j_call: TRBJ2-5
d_call: NA
clone_size: NA

cdr3_nt: TGTGCCAGCAGCCAAGAACCGAGCTCCTACGAGCAGTACTTC
cdr3_aa: CASSQEPSSYEQYF
v_call: TRBV4-2
j_call: TRBJ2-7
d_call: NA
clone_size: NA

cdr3_nt: TGTGCCATCAGTGAGTCGTTAGAGACCCAGTACTTC
cdr3_aa: CAISESLETQYF
v_call: TRBV10-3
j_call: TRBJ2-5
d_call: NA
clone_size: NA

cdr3_nt: TGTGCCAGCAGCGGACAGGGAAGAGATACGCAGTATTTT
cdr3_aa: CASSGQGRDTQYF
v_call: TRBV7-2
j_call: TRBJ2-3
d_call: TRBD1
clone_size: few

cdr3_nt: TGCGCCAGCAGCTTGGCTCCGGGGAACTCCTACGAGCAGTACTTC
cdr3_aa: CASSLAPGNSYEQYF
v_call: TRBV5-1
j_call: TRBJ2-7
d_call: NA
clone_size: NA

cdr3_nt: TGTGCCAGCAGCTTGCGGACAGGGGTTAATGAAAAACTGTTTTTT
cdr3_aa: CASSLRTGVNEKLFF
v_call: TRBV7-9
j_call: TRBJ1-4
d_call: TRBD1
clone_size: few

cdr3_nt: TGCAGTCGTCAGTCCGGGACTAGGACACCAGATACGCAGTATTTT
cdr3_aa: CSRQSGTRTPDTQYF
v_call: TRBV20-1
j_call: TRBJ2-3
d_call: TRBD2
clone_size: few

cdr3_nt: TGTGCCAGCAGTGCGCGCACAGATACGCAGTATTTT
cdr3_aa: CASSARTDTQYF
v_call: TRBV2
j_call: TRBJ2-3
d_call: NA
clone_size: few

cdr3_nt: TGTGCCAGCGGGGTTTGGACACAACTTCGACCCCTCCACTTT
cdr3_aa: CASGVWTQLRPLHF
v_call: TRBV27
j_call: TRBJ1-6
d_call: NA
clone_size: few

cdr3_nt: TGTGCCAGCAGCCCGAGGGGGGGCCAGGAAGAGACCCAGTACTTC
cdr3_aa: CASSPRGGQEETQYF
v_call: TRBV5-4
j_call: TRBJ2-5
d_call: NA
clone_size: NA

cdr3_nt: TGTGCCAGCAGCTACAGGGGGTCTCTTGGCTACACCTTC
cdr3_aa: CASSYRGSLGYTF
v_call: TRBV12-3/TRBV12-4
j_call: TRBJ1-2
d_call: TRBD1
clone_size: few